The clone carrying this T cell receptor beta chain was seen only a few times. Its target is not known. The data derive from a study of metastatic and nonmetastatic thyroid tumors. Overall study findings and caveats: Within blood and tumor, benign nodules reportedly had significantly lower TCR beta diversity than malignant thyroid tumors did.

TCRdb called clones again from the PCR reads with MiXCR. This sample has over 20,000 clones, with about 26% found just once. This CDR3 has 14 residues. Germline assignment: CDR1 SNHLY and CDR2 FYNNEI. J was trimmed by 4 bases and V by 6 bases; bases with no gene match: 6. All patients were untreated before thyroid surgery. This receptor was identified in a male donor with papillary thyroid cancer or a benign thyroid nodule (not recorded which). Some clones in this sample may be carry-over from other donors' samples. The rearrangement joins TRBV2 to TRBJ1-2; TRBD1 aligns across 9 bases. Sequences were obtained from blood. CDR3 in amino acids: CASSAGQGIYGYTF. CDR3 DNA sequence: TGTGCCAGCAGCGCCGGACAGGGGATCTATGGCTACACCTTC.